A selection of T cell receptor beta chains follows, all from one sample in a study of T cells in Graves' hyperthyroidism and ophthalmopathy. One entry per CDR3 protein results from TCRdb running MiXCR on the multiplex PCR reads. Of roughly 400,000 distinct CDR3 sequences detected, 20% to 25% appear once; the ten largest clones hold 73%. Sequenced sample: blood. The receptors derive from a man over 45 with Graves' hyperthyroidism. Both conserved end residues are part of each CDR3. A D gene is named only where the DNA matches it firmly. Where a row states a size, it is once, few, many or the class of an expanded clone; other rows omit it.

V	length	J	D	size	CDR3	DNA
TRBV9	14	TRBJ1-1	NA	NA	CASSVDPGATEAFF	TGTGCCAGCAGCGTAGACCCAGGGGCCACTGAAGCTTTCTTT
TRBV6-1	15	TRBJ1-5	NA	NA	CASSEGWGGGQPQHF	TGTGCCAGCAGTGAAGGGTGGGGTGGCGGTCAGCCCCAGCATTTT
TRBV7-2	11	TRBJ2-3	NA	NA	CASSARLVVYF	TGTGCCAGCAGCGCGCGACTAGTCGTGTATTTT
TRBV2	15	TRBJ1-6	NA	few	CASSPGQLYNSPLHF	TGTGCCAGCAGCCCCGGACAGCTATATAATTCACCCCTCCACTTT
TRBV5-6	13	TRBJ1-4	NA	NA	CASSGGPEEKLFF	TGTGCCAGCAGCGGGGGGCCCGAAGAAAAACTGTTTTTT
TRBV5-6	15	TRBJ2-7	TRBD1	NA	CASRDGQENSYEQYF	TGTGCCAGCAGGGATGGACAGGAAAACTCCTACGAGCAGTACTTC
TRBV6-1	11	TRBJ1-1	NA	NA	CASHMNTEAFF	TGTGCCAGCCACATGAACACTGAAGCTTTCTTT
TRBV12-5	15	TRBJ1-1	NA	NA	CASGLEGLRGTEAFF	TGTGCTAGTGGTTTGGAGGGCCTCAGGGGCACTGAAGCTTTCTTT
TRBV7-3	17	TRBJ2-2	TRBD1	NA	CASSRTSDRGQTGELFF	TGTGCCAGCAGCCGAACCTCGGACAGGGGGCAGACCGGGGAGCTGTTTTTT
TRBV5-1	14	TRBJ1-4	TRBD1	few	CASSPDRVQEKLFF	TGCGCCAGCAGCCCGGACAGGGTTCAGGAAAAACTGTTTTTT
TRBV11-2	13	TRBJ2-3	NA	many	CASSLNRADTQYF	TGTGCCAGCAGCTTAAACAGGGCTGATACGCAGTATTTT
TRBV24-1	18	TRBJ2-3	TRBD2	NA	CATSDFGGRLAGADTQYF	TGTGCCACCAGTGATTTTGGGGGCCGGCTAGCGGGAGCAGATACGCAGTATTTT
TRBV7-2	16	TRBJ2-1	TRBD2	NA	CASSLAAGGRDNEQFF	TGTGCCAGCAGCTTAGCGGCGGGAGGGCGGGACAATGAGCAGTTCTTC
TRBV7-6	15	TRBJ2-7	NA	many	CASSTAATTSGEQYF	TGTGCCAGCAGCACGGCGGCTACCACCTCCGGGGAGCAGTACTTC
TRBV12-3/TRBV12-4	13	TRBJ2-7	TRBD2	NA	CASRLTSGYEQYF	TGTGCCAGCCGATTGACTAGCGGGTACGAGCAGTACTTC
TRBV29-1	12	TRBJ2-7	NA	NA	CSVETEDYEQYF	TGCAGCGTTGAGACGGAAGACTACGAGCAGTACTTC
TRBV2	18	TRBJ2-1	NA	many	CASIETFSGGGPTNEQFF	TGTGCCAGCATCGAAACCTTTTCCGGGGGAGGTCCTACGAATGAGCAGTTCTTC
TRBV7-2	17	TRBJ2-2	TRBD2	few	CASSPLGGRANTGELFF	TGTGCCAGCAGCCCCCTGGGCGGGAGGGCGAACACCGGGGAGCTGTTTTTT
TRBV12-3/TRBV12-4	12	TRBJ1-6	NA	NA	CASSFPGSPFHF	TGTGCCAGCAGTTTTCCCGGGTCACCCTTCCACTTT
TRBV10-3	13	TRBJ2-7	NA	NA	CAISEYTGNEQYF	TGTGCCATCAGTGAGTATACCGGAAACGAGCAGTACTTC
TRBV20-1	17	TRBJ1-3	TRBD1	NA	CSARDPRGPFSGNTIYF	TGCAGTGCTAGAGATCCCAGGGGGCCGTTCTCTGGAAACACCATATATTTT
TRBV20-1	13	TRBJ2-5	NA	NA	CSASPTGGETQYF	TGCAGTGCCAGCCCCACCGGGGGAGAGACCCAGTACTTC
TRBV6-5	18	TRBJ2-2	NA	NA	CASSYSTFRDANTGELFF	TGTGCCAGCAGTTACTCGACGTTCCGGGACGCGAACACCGGGGAGCTGTTTTTT
TRBV28	14	TRBJ2-7	NA	NA	CASSLWGVAYEQYF	TGTGCCAGCAGTTTATGGGGAGTAGCCTACGAGCAGTACTTC
TRBV20-1	13	TRBJ2-7	TRBD2	NA	CSAPGGALYEQYF	TGCAGTGCACCGGGGGGGGCCCTCTACGAGCAGTACTTC
TRBV10-3	19	TRBJ2-2	NA	few	CAISELGSEGKPTTGELFF	TGTGCCATCAGTGAATTAGGGTCCGAGGGAAAACCGACCACCGGGGAGCTGTTTTTT
TRBV7-3	14	TRBJ2-7	TRBD1	few	CASSSGQGNDEQYF	TGTGCCAGCAGCTCGGGACAGGGGAACGACGAGCAGTACTTC
TRBV11-2	16	TRBJ2-2	NA	many	CASILGVRANTGELFF	TGTGCCAGCATCCTCGGAGTCAGGGCGAACACCGGGGAGCTGTTTTTT
TRBV6-1	17	TRBJ2-7	TRBD2	few	CASSEDVVAGGLYEQYF	TGTGCCAGCAGTGAAGACGTAGTAGCGGGAGGGCTGTACGAGCAGTACTTC
TRBV7-9	14	TRBJ2-7	NA	many	CASSFTTDRDEQYF	TGTGCCAGCAGCTTCACCACTGACCGGGACGAGCAGTACTTC
TRBV11-3	15	TRBJ2-1	NA	many	CASSLAEGSYNEQFF	TGTGCCAGCAGCTTAGCCGAGGGTTCCTACAATGAGCAGTTCTTC
TRBV3-1	14	TRBJ1-3	NA	NA	CASSKQGSGNTIYF	TGTGCCAGCAGCAAGCAGGGGTCCGGAAACACCATATATTTT
TRBV3-1	13	TRBJ2-5	NA	few	CASSPSTRGTQYF	TGTGCCAGCAGCCCGTCCACAAGGGGGACCCAGTACTTC
TRBV3-1	17	TRBJ2-2	TRBD2	NA	CASSGYGLAGVAGELFF	TGTGCCAGCAGCGGATATGGACTAGCGGGAGTCGCCGGGGAGCTGTTTTTT
TRBV28	14	TRBJ2-3	NA	many	CASSLSLEADTQYF	TGTGCCAGCAGTCTCTCCCTGGAAGCAGATACGCAGTATTTT
TRBV5-1	15	TRBJ2-3	NA	once	CASSPTGSLGDTQYF	TGTGCCAGCAGCCCGACAGGCTCCCTGGGCGATACGCAGTATTTT
TRBV12-3/TRBV12-4	16	TRBJ2-7	TRBD2	NA	CASSPHGTSVSDEQYF	TGTGCCAGCAGTCCGCACGGGACTAGCGTTAGCGACGAGCAGTACTTC
TRBV9	13	TRBJ1-1	NA	NA	CATGDGMNTEAFF	TGTGCCACTGGGGACGGGATGAACACTGAAGCTTTCTTT
TRBV6-2/TRBV6-3	12	TRBJ2-7	NA	few	CASSGRRHEQYF	TGTGCCAGCTCAGGCAGGCGGCACGAGCAGTACTTC
TRBV18	15	TRBJ2-1	TRBD2	many	CASSPTSGSSNEQFF	TGTGCCAGCTCACCAACTAGCGGGAGCAGTAATGAGCAGTTCTTC
TRBV27	15	TRBJ2-7	TRBD2	few	CASRTRGGRSYEQYF	TGTGCCAGCAGGACCCGGGGGGGTCGGTCCTACGAGCAGTACTTC
TRBV6-1	13	TRBJ1-6	NA	few	CASRGTGNSPLHF	TGTGCCAGCAGGGGAACGGGGAATTCACCCCTCCACTTT
TRBV11-2	13	TRBJ2-2	NA	NA	CASSLQGSGELFF	TGTGCCAGCAGCTTACAGGGGTCCGGGGAGCTGTTTTTT
TRBV6-1	17	TRBJ2-1	NA	NA	CASRRGVGPPFPNEQFF	TGTGCCAGCAGGAGAGGAGTGGGACCCCCTTTTCCTAATGAGCAGTTCTTC
TRBV27	15	TRBJ1-2	NA	NA	CASTPNGDANYGYTF	TGTGCCAGCACCCCGAACGGGGATGCCAACTATGGCTACACCTTC
TRBV5-1	15	TRBJ2-1	NA	NA	CASSPEPGSYNEQFF	TGCGCCAGCAGCCCTGAACCCGGGAGCTACAATGAGCAGTTCTTC
TRBV11-3	15	TRBJ2-5	TRBD1	many	CASSEGTGNLETQYF	TGTGCCAGCAGCGAGGGGACAGGGAATTTAGAGACCCAGTACTTC
TRBV11-2	14	TRBJ2-7	NA	many	CASSFVREAYEQYF	TGTGCCAGCAGCTTCGTAAGGGAGGCCTACGAGCAGTACTTC
TRBV11-3	15	TRBJ2-1	NA	NA	CASSLEGWGYGEQFF	TGTGCCAGCAGCTTAGAGGGTTGGGGGTACGGTGAGCAGTTCTTC
TRBV12-3/TRBV12-4	13	TRBJ2-2	NA	few	CASSPYEGGELFF	TGTGCCAGCAGTCCCTATGAGGGGGGGGAGCTGTTTTTT
TRBV10-3	13	TRBJ2-1	NA	few	CAILGGGNDEQFF	TGTGCCATCCTGGGGGGAGGTAACGATGAGCAGTTCTTC
TRBV28	16	TRBJ2-7	NA	NA	CASSLDVTAINYEQYF	TGTGCCAGCAGCCTGGATGTTACGGCGATTAACTACGAGCAGTACTTC
TRBV29-1	14	TRBJ2-5	TRBD2	few	CSVEDGREGETQYF	TGCAGCGTTGAAGATGGGAGGGAAGGCGAGACCCAGTACTTC
TRBV7-3	17	TRBJ2-2	NA	NA	CASTPMSVGEDTGELFF	TGTGCCAGCACCCCCATGTCGGTGGGAGAGGACACCGGGGAGCTGTTTTTT
TRBV5-5	12	TRBJ2-7	NA	many	CASSPDFYEQYF	TGTGCCAGCAGCCCTGACTTCTACGAGCAGTACTTC